This TCR beta chain was captured by sequencing in a study of lymphopenia after photon versus proton radiotherapy. Libraries were prepared by immunoSEQ multiplex PCR; TCRdb keeps only in-frame clonotypes and omits some of them. Of some 26,000 clones in the sample, roughly four fifths are singletons; the top ten hold roughly 3.8%. Germline V gives CDR1 LNHDA, CDR2 SQIVND (reference sequence). CDR3 length equals 15 residues. The V and J ends lost 4 bases and 3 bases, in that order; junction bases with no gene match: 0. This clone has a handful of counts. Additional DNA sequences in this sample encode the identical CDR3.

Sequenced material: peripheral blood, taken from a patient treated with photon-based radiotherapy. The receptor was derived from a woman in her forties or fifties with pancreatic cancer. V gene TRBV19 combines with J gene TRBJ2-1; 13 bases map to TRBD2. In DNA, the CDR3 is TGTGCCAGTAGTAGGACTAGCGGGAGCTACAATGAGCAGTTCTTC. Translated, it gives CASSRTSGSYNEQFF.